This is a list of T cell receptor beta chains from one sample in a study of cytomegalovirus exposure and HLA in healthy donors. Produced via immunoSEQ multiplex PCR; TCRdb's table is partial and in-frame only. The sample contains about 360,000 clones, around 86% of which appear only once. Sequenced: PBMCs. These TCRs come from a woman aged 18-29 years in good health and CMV-seronegative. The CDR3 runs from the conserved cysteine through the conserved F or W. Fields, in order: V gene, CDR3 length, D gene, CDR3 protein. A D gene is named only where the DNA matches it firmly.

>TRBV27|12|TRBD1
CATGGLGNEQFF
>TRBV6-5|11|NA
CASSSQRALHF
>TRBV4-2|17|TRBD1
CASSQDFTGDMNTEAFF
>TRBV27|16|TRBD2
CASSLRLAGGTDTQYF
>TRBV6-4|17|TRBD1
CASSPAGTGEGTGELFF
>TRBV7-9|16|TRBD1
CASDITEGQGAYEQYF
>TRBV6-1|13|NA
CASSGYYGGELFF
>TRBV29-1|14|NA
CSVAPGHRNYGYTF
>TRBV30|13|NA
CAWIRGFIYGYTF
>TRBV30|12|NA
CAWMNNRHEQYF
>TRBV2|14|NA
CASKQDGSSYEQYF